This is a list of T cell receptor beta chains from one sample in a study of cytomegalovirus exposure and HLA in healthy donors. Only in-frame clones appear in the TCRdb table, and some are missing; sequencing was by immunoSEQ multiplex PCR. Of around 170,000 clones listed, 75% to 90% are singletons. The specimen was PBMCs. The source is a man in his forties in good health and CMV-seropositive. Each CDR3 is given with its conserved first and last residue. Each record gives: CDR3 length, clone size, V gene, CDR3 protein. Clone size, where shown, is once, few, many, or a class for clones that have expanded.

cdr3_length: 15; clone_size: NA; v_call: TRBV6-5; cdr3_aa: CASSPPGQANSPLHF
cdr3_length: 12; clone_size: NA; v_call: TRBV7-2; cdr3_aa: CASSFAADTQYF
cdr3_length: 20; clone_size: NA; v_call: TRBV19; cdr3_aa: CASRGTSGGARLGSSYEQYF
cdr3_length: 14; clone_size: NA; v_call: TRBV27; cdr3_aa: CASRHTGTLYGYTF
cdr3_length: 18; clone_size: NA; v_call: TRBV7-2; cdr3_aa: CASSLVSAGGLPYNEQFF
cdr3_length: 13; clone_size: few; v_call: TRBV9; cdr3_aa: CASSGGDAYEQYF
cdr3_length: 16; clone_size: NA; v_call: TRBV6-6; cdr3_aa: CASSSWPGQITDTQYF
cdr3_length: 13; clone_size: NA; v_call: TRBV10-2; cdr3_aa: CASSLTGAYEQYF
cdr3_length: 13; clone_size: NA; v_call: TRBV27; cdr3_aa: CASSLSNSYEQYF
cdr3_length: 14; clone_size: NA; v_call: TRBV10-3; cdr3_aa: CAIRPGTLSYEQYF